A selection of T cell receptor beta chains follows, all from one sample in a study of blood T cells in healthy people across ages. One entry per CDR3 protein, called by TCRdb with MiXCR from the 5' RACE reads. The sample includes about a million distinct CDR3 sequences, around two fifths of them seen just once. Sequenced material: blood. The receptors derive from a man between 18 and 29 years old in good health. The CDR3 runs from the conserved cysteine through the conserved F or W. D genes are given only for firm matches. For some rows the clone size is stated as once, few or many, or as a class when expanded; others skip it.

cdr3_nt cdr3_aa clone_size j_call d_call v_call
TGTGCCAGCAGTTACTCGGTGGTGTTAGGACATGAGTTTAATGAAAAACTGTTTTTT CASSYSVVLGHEFNEKLFF few TRBJ1-4 NA TRBV6-5
TGTGCCATCAGCTCAAGCGGGGACAATGAGCAGTACTTC CAISSSGDNEQYF few TRBJ2-5 NA TRBV10-3
TGTGCCAGCAGCTTAGCGTCCGGAACAGGGAAAGGCTACACCTTC CASSLASGTGKGYTF many TRBJ1-2 NA TRBV7-9
TGTGCCAGCAGCTTAGCGACAGGGTTAGATAGTCAGCCCCAGCATTTT CASSLATGLDSQPQHF NA TRBJ1-5 TRBD1 TRBV7-2
TGTGCCAGCAGTCAGGGACTAGTCAAGTACTTC CASSQGLVKYF few TRBJ2-5 TRBD2 TRBV6-2/TRBV6-3
TGTGCCAGCAGGTTATTAGGCAGGGGAGACACAGATACGCAGTATTTT CASRLLGRGDTDTQYF once TRBJ2-3 NA TRBV28
TGCAGTGCTAGATGGGTGGGCACAGATACGCAGTATTTT CSARWVGTDTQYF few TRBJ2-3 NA TRBV20-1
TGTGCCAGCAGATGGGACAATCAAGAGACCCAGTTCTTC CASRWDNQETQFF NA TRBJ2-1 NA TRBV6-1
TGTGCCAGCAGCTTAGTATCTATGGATGGCTACACCTTC CASSLVSMDGYTF few TRBJ1-2 NA TRBV7-9
TGTGCCAGCAGTACCTCCAGGGGGGACAATGGCTACACCTTC CASSTSRGDNGYTF NA TRBJ1-2 TRBD1 TRBV2
TGTGCCAGCAGTTACGGCAGAAGCAAAGCTAACTATGGCTACACCTTC CASSYGRSKANYGYTF NA TRBJ1-2 NA TRBV6-5
TGCAGCGCCGGCATTAGGTCGGACACTGAAGCTTTCTTT CSAGIRSDTEAFF few TRBJ1-1 NA TRBV29-1
TGTGCCAGCAGCGAAGGACAGGGGGCTGGCACTGAAGCTTTCTTT CASSEGQGAGTEAFF NA TRBJ1-1 TRBD1 TRBV7-9
TGCAGTGCTAGCGGGGAAGATGGCTCCGATACGCAGTATTTT CSASGEDGSDTQYF few TRBJ2-3 NA TRBV20-1
TGTGCCAGCAGCTTATTTAGTCGGCTAGCGGACAATGAGCAGTACTTC CASSLFSRLADNEQYF NA TRBJ2-7 TRBD2 TRBV7-8
TGCAGTGCTAGAGATCTCGGGACAGGGGGCAATGAGCGGTTCTTC CSARDLGTGGNERFF NA TRBJ2-1 TRBD1 TRBV20-1
TGCGCCAGCAGCCAAGATATAGGTAGACAGGGGGCGAGGGAGCAGTTCTTC CASSQDIGRQGAREQFF NA TRBJ2-1 TRBD1 TRBV4-3